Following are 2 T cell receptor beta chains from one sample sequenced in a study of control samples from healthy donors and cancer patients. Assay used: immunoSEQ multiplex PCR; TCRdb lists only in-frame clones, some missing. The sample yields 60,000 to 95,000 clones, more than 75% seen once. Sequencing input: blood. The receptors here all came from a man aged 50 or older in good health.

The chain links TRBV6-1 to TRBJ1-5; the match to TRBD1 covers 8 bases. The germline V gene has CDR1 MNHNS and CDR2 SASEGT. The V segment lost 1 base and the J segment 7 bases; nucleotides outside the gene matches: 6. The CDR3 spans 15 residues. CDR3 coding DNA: TGTGCCAGCAGTGAAGAAGGGGACAGGTACCAGCCCCAGCATTTT. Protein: CASSEEGDRYQPQHF.

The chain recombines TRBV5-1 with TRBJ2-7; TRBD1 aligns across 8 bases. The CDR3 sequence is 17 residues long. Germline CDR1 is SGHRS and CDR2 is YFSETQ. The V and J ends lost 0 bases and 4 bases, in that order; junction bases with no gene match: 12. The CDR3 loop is CASSLGPGQGKSYEQYF. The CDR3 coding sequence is TGCGCCAGCAGCTTGGGCCCCGGACAGGGAAAGTCTTACGAGCAGTACTTC.